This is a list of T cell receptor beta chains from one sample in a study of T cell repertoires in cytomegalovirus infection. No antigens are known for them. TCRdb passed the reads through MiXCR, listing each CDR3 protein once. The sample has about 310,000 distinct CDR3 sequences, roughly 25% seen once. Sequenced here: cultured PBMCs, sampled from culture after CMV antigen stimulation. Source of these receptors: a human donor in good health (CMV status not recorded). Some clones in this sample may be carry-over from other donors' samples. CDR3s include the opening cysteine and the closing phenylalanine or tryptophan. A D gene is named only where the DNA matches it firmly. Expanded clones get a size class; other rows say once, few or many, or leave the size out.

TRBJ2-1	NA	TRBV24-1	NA	TGTGCCACCAGTGATGGAGGGACCAGCTCCTACAATGAGCAGTTCTTC	CATSDGGTSSYNEQFF
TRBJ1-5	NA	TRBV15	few	TGTGCCACCAGCGGGGGCCCGGAGGGCAATCAGCCCCAGCATTTT	CATSGGPEGNQPQHF
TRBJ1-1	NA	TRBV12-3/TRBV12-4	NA	TGTGCCAGCAGTCCGGGACACCAATCTATCAACACTGAAGCTTTCTTT	CASSPGHQSINTEAFF
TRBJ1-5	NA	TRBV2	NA	TGTGCCAGCGCAACAGGGCTCCAGCCCCAGCATTTT	CASATGLQPQHF
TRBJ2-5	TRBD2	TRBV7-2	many	TGTGCCAGCAGCTCAGCGGGAGCGGGCGGAGAGACCCAGTACTTC	CASSSAGAGGETQYF
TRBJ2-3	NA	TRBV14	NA	TGTGCCAGCAGTAAAGGCGGAGGCACAGATACGCAGTATTTT	CASSKGGGTDTQYF
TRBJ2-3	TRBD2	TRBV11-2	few	TGTGCCAGCAGCCCTGGGGGTAGCGGGAGAGCAGATACGCAGTATTTT	CASSPGGSGRADTQYF
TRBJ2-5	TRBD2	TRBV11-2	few	TGTGCCAGTAGCGGATCGGTGCTAGCGGGAGCCGGAGAGACCCAGTACTTC	CASSGSVLAGAGETQYF
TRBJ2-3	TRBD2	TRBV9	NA	TGTGCCAGCAGCGCCCGAGGGACTAGCGGCCTGCTAGATACGCAGTATTTT	CASSARGTSGLLDTQYF
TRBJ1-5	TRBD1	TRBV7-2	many	TGTGCCAGCAGCTTAGTAGCGGGACAGGGCAATCAGCCCCAGCATTTT	CASSLVAGQGNQPQHF
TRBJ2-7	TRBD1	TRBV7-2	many	TGTGCCAGCAGCTTAGCCGGGACAGGGGCACCCTACGAGCAGTACTTC	CASSLAGTGAPYEQYF
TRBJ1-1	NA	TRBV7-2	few	TGTGCCAGCAGCTTAATAAAGGGGTGGGACACTGAAGCTTTCTTT	CASSLIKGWDTEAFF
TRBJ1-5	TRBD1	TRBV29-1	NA	TGCAGCGTGGCCGACAGGGATAGCAATCAGCCCCAGCATTTT	CSVADRDSNQPQHF
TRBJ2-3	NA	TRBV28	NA	TGTGCCAGCAAGACGTCGATTAGCACAGATACGCAGTATTTT	CASKTSISTDTQYF
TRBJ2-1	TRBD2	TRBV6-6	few	TGTGCCAGCAGCCCGATAGCGGGAGGGAGCTCCTACAATGAGCAGTTCTTC	CASSPIAGGSSYNEQFF
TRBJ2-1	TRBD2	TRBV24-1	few	TGTGCCACCAGTGATAGGTCTAGCGGGCCATACAATGAGCAGTTCTTC	CATSDRSSGPYNEQFF
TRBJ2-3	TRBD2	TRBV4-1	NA	TGCGCCAGCAGCCTGGAAGGACTAGCGGGACGAACAGATACGCAGTATTTT	CASSLEGLAGRTDTQYF
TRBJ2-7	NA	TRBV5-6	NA	TGTGCCAGCAGCCCCACGGGTTTGTTGAAGGGGCAGTACTTC	CASSPTGLLKGQYF
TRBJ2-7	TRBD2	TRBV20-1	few	TGCAGTGTCAGAGATCCTAGCGGCTCCTACGAGCAGTACTTC	CSVRDPSGSYEQYF
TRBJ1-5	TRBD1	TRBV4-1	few	TGCGCCAGCAGTTTCGCAGGGGGCGCGGTATTTAGCAATCAGCCCCAGCATTTT	CASSFAGGAVFSNQPQHF
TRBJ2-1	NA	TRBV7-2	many	TGTGCCAGCAGCCTAGACCCAGGGGCCGGTGAGCAGTTCTTC	CASSLDPGAGEQFF
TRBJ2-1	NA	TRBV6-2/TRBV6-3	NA	TGTGCCAGCACCCCGGGACTCCACTACAATGAGCAGTTCTTC	CASTPGLHYNEQFF
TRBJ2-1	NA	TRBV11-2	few	TGTGCCAGCAGCCGCCAAGGACCCCGGGCAAATGAGCAGTTCTTC	CASSRQGPRANEQFF
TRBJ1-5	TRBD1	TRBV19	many	TGTGCCAGTAGTACCGGACAGGGCAATCAGCCCCAGCATTTT	CASSTGQGNQPQHF
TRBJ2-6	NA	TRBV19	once	TGTGCCAGTAGTACGGCCAGAGTTGGGGCCAACGTCCTGACTTTC	CASSTARVGANVLTF
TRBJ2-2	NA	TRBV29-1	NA	TGCAGCGTTGAAGACTCTTCTAGCGCCGGGGAGCTGTTTTTT	CSVEDSSSAGELFF
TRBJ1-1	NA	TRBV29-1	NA	TGCAGCGTACTTGAGCCGAACACTGAAGCTTTCTTT	CSVLEPNTEAFF
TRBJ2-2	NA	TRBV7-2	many	TGTGCCAGCAGCGGAATAGGAGCTAGAGGGGAGCTGTTTTTT	CASSGIGARGELFF